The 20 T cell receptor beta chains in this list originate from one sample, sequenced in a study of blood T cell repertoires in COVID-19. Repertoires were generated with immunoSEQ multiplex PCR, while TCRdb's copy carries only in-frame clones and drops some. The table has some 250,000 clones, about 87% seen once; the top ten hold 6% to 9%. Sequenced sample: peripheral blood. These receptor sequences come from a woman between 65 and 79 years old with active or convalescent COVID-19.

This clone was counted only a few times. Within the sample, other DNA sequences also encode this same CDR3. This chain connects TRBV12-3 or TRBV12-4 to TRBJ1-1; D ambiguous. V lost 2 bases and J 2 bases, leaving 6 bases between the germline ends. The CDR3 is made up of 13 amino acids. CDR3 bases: TGTGCCAGCAGTTTAACGGGTAACACTGAAGCTTTCTTT. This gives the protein CASSLTGNTEAFF.

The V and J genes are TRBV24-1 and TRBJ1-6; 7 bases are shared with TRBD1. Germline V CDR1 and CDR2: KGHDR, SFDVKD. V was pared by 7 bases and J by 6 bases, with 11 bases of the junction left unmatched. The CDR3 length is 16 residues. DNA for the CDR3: TGTGCCACCAGCGATGGGTCAGGGGGATTTAATTCACCCCTCCACTTT. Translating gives CATSDGSGGFNSPLHF.

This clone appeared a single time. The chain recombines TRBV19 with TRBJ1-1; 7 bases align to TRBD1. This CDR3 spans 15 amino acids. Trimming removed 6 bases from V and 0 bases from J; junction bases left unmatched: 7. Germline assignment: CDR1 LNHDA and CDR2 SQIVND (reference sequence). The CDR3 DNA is TGTGCCAGTAGGAGCTGGACAGGCCTGAACACTGAAGCTTTCTTT. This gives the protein CASRSWTGLNTEAFF.

CDR3: CASSKAGQFGATDTQYF. Written as DNA, the CDR3 is TGTGCCAGTAGTAAGGCGGGACAGTTTGGGGCCACAGATACGCAGTATTTT. This sequence joins TRBV19 and TRBJ2-3, with D perhaps TRBD1 (7 bases). CDR1 is LNHDA, CDR2 SQIVND, per germline (reference sequence). The CDR3 runs 17 residues. Trimming removed 4 bases from V and 2 bases from J, with 19 bases in between.

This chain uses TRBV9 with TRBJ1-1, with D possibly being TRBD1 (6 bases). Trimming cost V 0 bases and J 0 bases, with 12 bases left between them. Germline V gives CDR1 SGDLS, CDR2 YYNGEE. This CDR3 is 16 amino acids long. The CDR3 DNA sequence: TGTGCCAGCAGCGTAGGGATCGACAGGTTGAACACTGAAGCTTTCTTT. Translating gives CASSVGIDRLNTEAFF.

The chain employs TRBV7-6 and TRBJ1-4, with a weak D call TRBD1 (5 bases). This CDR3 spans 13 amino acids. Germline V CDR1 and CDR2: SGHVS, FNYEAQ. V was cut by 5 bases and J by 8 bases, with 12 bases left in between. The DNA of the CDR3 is TGTGCCAGCAGCGTCGACAGAGGCGAAAAACTGTTTTTT. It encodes CASSVDRGEKLFF.

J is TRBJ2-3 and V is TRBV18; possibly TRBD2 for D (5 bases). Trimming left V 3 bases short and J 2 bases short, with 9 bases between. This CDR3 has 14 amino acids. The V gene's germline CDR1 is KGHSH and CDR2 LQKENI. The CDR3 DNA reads TGTGCCAGCTCACCGCTCGGGAACACAGATACGCAGTATTTT. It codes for CASSPLGNTDTQYF. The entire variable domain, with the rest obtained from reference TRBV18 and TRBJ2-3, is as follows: NAGVMQNPRHLVRRRGQEARLRCSPMKGHSHVYWYRQLPEEGLKFMVYLQKENIIDESGMPKERFSAEFPKEGPSILRIQQVVRGDSAAYFCASSPLGNTDTQYFGPGTRLTVL.

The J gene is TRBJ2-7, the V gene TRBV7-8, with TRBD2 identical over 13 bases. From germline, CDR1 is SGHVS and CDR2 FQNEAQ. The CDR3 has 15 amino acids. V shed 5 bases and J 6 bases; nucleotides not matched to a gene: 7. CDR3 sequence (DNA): TGTGCCAGCAGCCGAACGGGACTAGCGGGGTTCGAGCAGTACTTC. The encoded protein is CASSRTGLAGFEQYF.

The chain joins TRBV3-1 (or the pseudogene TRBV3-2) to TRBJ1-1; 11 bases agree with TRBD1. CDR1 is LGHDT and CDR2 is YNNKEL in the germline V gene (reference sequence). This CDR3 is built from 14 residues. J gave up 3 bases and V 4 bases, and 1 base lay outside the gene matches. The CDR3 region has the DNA TGTGCCAGCAGCCCGGGACAGGGGGACACTGAAGCTTTCTTT. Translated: CASSPGQGDTEAFF.

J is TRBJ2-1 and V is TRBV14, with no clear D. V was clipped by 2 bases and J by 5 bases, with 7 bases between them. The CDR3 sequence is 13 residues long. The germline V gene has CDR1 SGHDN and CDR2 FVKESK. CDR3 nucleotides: TGTGCCAGCAGCCAACGGTATAACAATGAGCAGTTCTTC. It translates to CASSQRYNNEQFF. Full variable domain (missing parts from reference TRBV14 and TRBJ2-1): EAGVTQFPSHSVIEKGQTVTLRCDPISGHDNLYWYRRVMGKEIKFLLHFVKESKQDESGMPNNRFLAERTGGTYSTLKVQPAELEDSGVYFCASSQRYNNEQFFGPGTRLTVL.

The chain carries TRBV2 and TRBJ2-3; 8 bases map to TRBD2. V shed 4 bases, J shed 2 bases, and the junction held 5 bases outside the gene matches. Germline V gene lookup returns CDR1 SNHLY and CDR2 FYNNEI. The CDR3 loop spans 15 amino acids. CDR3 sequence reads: CASSAERGFTDTQYF. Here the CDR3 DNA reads TGTGCCAGCAGTGCTGAGCGGGGGTTCACAGATACGCAGTATTTT.

The CDR3 DNA follows: TGTGCCAGCAGCTTGGACAGGGACATCTATGGCTACACCTTC. Its protein product is CASSLDRDIYGYTF. V gene TRBV5-5 combines with J gene TRBJ1-2; possibly TRBD1 for D (6 bases). Trimming pared 0 bases from V and 4 bases from J, leaving 10 bases between. The germline V gene encodes CDR1 SGHKS and CDR2 YYEKEE (reference sequence). This CDR3 comprises 14 residues.

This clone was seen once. CDR3 amino acids: CATRTSAGVKNTEAFF. In nucleotides, the CDR3 is TGTGCCACACGAACGTCCGCAGGGGTCAAGAACACTGAAGCTTTCTTT. The rearrangement links TRBV6-4 to TRBJ1-1; perhaps TRBD1 as D (6 bases). This CDR3 is 16 amino acids long. Looked up from germline, CDR1 is MRHNA and CDR2 is SNTAGT. Trimming stripped 10 bases from V and 1 base from J, with 22 bases between.

The CDR3 protein is CASSNGQGGTEAFF. The CDR3 coding sequence is TGTGCCAGCTCAAACGGACAGGGAGGGACTGAAGCTTTCTTT. This chain joins TRBV18 and TRBJ1-1; 8 bases fit TRBD1. The CDR3 contains 14 residues. The V and J ends lost 5 bases and 5 bases, in that order; junction bases with no gene match: 7. CDR1 is KGHSH and CDR2 is LQKENI in the germline V gene.

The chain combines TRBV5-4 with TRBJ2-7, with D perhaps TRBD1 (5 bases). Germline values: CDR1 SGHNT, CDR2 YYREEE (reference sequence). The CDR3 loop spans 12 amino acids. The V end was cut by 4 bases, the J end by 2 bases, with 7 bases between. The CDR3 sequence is CASSQGAYEQYF. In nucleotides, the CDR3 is TGTGCCAGCAGCCAGGGCGCCTACGAGCAGTACTTC.

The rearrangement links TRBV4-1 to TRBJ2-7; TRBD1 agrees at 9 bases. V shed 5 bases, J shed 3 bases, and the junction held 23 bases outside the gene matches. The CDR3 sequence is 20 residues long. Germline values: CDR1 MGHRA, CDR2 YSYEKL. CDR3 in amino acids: CASSVRMLGTGSTYFYEQYF. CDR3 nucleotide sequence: TGCGCCAGCAGCGTCCGTATGCTCGGGACAGGGTCGACTTATTTCTACGAGCAGTACTTC.

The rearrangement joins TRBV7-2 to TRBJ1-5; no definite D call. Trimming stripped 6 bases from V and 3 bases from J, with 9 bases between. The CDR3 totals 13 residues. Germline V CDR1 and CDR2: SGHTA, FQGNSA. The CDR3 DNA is TGTGCCAGCAGGGAGGGTCTCAATCAGCCCCAGCATTTT. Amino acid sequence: CASREGLNQPQHF.

The CDR3 DNA is TGTGCCAGCAGCCAAGTCTTAAGGCGGGGGGATACGCAGTATTTT. Translating it yields CASSQVLRRGDTQYF. The J gene is TRBJ2-3, the V gene TRBV3-1 (or the pseudogene TRBV3-2); 7 bases line up with TRBD2. This CDR3 region has 15 residues. Losses at the gene ends were 1 base for V and 6 bases for J; bases not matched to a gene: 7. In germline, CDR1 is LGHDT, CDR2 YNNKEL (reference sequence).

The CDR3 protein is CATATEMNTEAFF. The CDR3 DNA reads TGTGCCACCGCGACAGAGATGAACACTGAAGCTTTCTTT. The chain employs TRBV18 and TRBJ1-1, with D maybe TRBD1 (5 bases). V lost 10 bases to trimming and J lost 0 bases, with 12 bases between them. Germline V CDR1 and CDR2: KGHSH, LQKENI. The CDR3 consists of 13 residues.

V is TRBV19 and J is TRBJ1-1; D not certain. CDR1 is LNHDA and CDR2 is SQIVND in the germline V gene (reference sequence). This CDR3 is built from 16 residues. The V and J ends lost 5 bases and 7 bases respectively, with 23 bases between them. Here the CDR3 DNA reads TGTGCCAGTAGTCCCTCCCGATTGGGCTCCGGCATTGAAGCTTTCTTT. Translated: CASSPSRLGSGIEAFF.